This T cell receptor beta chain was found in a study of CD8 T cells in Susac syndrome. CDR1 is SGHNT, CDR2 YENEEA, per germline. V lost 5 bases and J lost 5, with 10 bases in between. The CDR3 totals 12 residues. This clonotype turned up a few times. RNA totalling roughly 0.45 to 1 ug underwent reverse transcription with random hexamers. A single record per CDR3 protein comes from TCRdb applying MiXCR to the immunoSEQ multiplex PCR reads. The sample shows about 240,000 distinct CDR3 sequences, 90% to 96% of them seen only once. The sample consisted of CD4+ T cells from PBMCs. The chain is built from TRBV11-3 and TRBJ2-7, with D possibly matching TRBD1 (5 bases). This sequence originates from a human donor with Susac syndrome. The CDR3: CASSRRVDEQYF. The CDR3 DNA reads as TGTGCCAGCAGCCGCAGGGTGGACGAGCAGTACTTC.